This T cell receptor (beta chain) was profiled in a study of OX40 agonist ivuxolimab in advanced cancers. Points from the study as a whole: On average, CD8+ T cells showed a greater number of expanded clones than CD4+. People who partly responded at 0.1-3.0 mg/kg had some of the least clonal expansion seen. CD4+ and CD8+ blood T cells expanded clonally by week 6 at 0.1 to 3.0 mg/kg.

A note on this clone: Its antigen is unidentified.

The repertoire was sequenced with immunoSEQ multiplex PCR; TCRdb's copy has only in-frame clones and lacks some. The repertoire holds about 59,000 clones, with 87% as singletons. Germline CDR1 and CDR2: SGHNT and YYREEE (reference sequence). J gave up 5 bases and V 4 bases, and 8 bases lay outside the gene matches. The CDR3 loop spans 16 amino acids. The chain is built from TRBV5-4 and TRBJ2-1; 11 bases align to TRBD2. The specimen comprised CD4+ or CD8+ T cells sorted from blood, sampled in a trial of the OX40 agonist ivuxolimab. This receptor was identified in an adult with an advanced solid tumor such as melanoma, head and neck, liver or kidney cancer. The CDR3 DNA reads TGTGCCAGCAGCAGACTAGCGGGGCTCATGAACAATGAGCAGTTCTTC. It specifies CASSRLAGLMNNEQFF.